This TCR beta chain was identified during a study of breast tumors, draining lymph nodes, adjacent tissues. Study observations and caveats: The lymph node origin of tumor T cells was framed as consistent with a hypothesis, not demonstrated. Tumor and nontumor repertoires were significantly more similar in luminal-like than in basal-like breast cancer. Data fit most tumor T cells coming from lymph node, expanding in tumor. Tumor TCR diversity was below lymph nodes but above nontumor tissue.

TCRdb re-derived calls from the multiplex PCR reads in MiXCR, one entry per CDR3 protein. The sample holds approximately 90,000 distinct CDR3 sequences, approximately 30% seen once. The lymph nodes were axillary draining lymph nodes from breast cancer patients. This clonotype was detected many times. Antigen specificity is unknown. The TCR originated in a female donor with breast cancer. Some clones in this sample may be carry-over from other donors' samples. The sequenced sample consisted of axillary lymph node tissue.

CDR3 sequence reads: CASSLALDGFSGNTIYF. The CDR3 region has the DNA TGTGCCAGCAGCTTAGCCCTGGACGGGTTCTCTGGAAACACCATATATTTT. The V call is TRBV7-8, the J call TRBJ1-3; D unresolved. V was shortened by 0 bases and J by 0 bases, with 12 bases between the two germline ends. The CDR3 covers 17 residues. CDR1 SGHVS and CDR2 FQNEAQ come from the germline V gene.